The 14 T cell receptor beta chains given below trace back to one sample, sequenced in a study of T cell repertoires in cytomegalovirus infection. In TCRdb, the reads were re-called with MiXCR into one record per CDR3 protein. The top ten hold around 15% of the sample, which has about 920,000 distinct CDR3 sequences, under 40% seen once. For these receptors, no antigen is known. This specimen was cultured CD8+ T cells from PBMCs, taken from culture after CMV antigen stimulation. These receptors were collected from a human donor in good health (CMV status not recorded). Some clones in this sample may be carry-over from other donors' samples.

The chain recombines TRBV7-9 with TRBJ2-1; 16 bases line up with TRBD2. The V segment lost 6 bases and the J segment 5 bases; nucleotides outside the gene matches: 7. Germline V gene data show CDR1 as SEHNR and CDR2 as FQNEAQ (reference sequence). There are 17 residues in the CDR3. The DNA of the CDR3 is TGTGCCAGCAGAGGGGGACTAGCGGGGGGGGGCAACAATGAGCAGTTCTTC. It yields the protein CASRGGLAGGGNNEQFF.

This clonotype has only a few counts. The V call is TRBV12-3 or TRBV12-4, the J call TRBJ2-3, with 9 bases aligning to TRBD1. V lost 5 bases to trimming and J lost 2 bases; unmatched junction nucleotides: 8. The CDR3 covers 16 residues. CDR3 region: CASSPGTGTNTDTQYF. The CDR3 DNA follows: TGTGCCAGCAGTCCCGGGACAGGGACGAACACAGATACGCAGTATTTT.

This clonotype turned up a few times. The V and J genes are TRBV7-6 and TRBJ2-1; TRBD2 matches 7 bases. The V and J ends lost 1 base and 5 bases, in that order; junction bases with no gene match: 11. Germline V gene lookup returns CDR1 SGHVS and CDR2 FNYEAQ. CDR3 length equals 17 residues. The CDR3 reads CASSLGVAGEWDNEQFF. The DNA of the CDR3 is TGTGCCAGCAGCTTAGGGGTAGCGGGCGAATGGGACAATGAGCAGTTCTTC.

Only a few counts were recorded for this clonotype. The gene calls are TRBV7-6 and TRBJ1-4, with TRBD1 identical over 11 bases. V was pared by 4 bases and J by 8 bases, with 6 bases of the junction left unmatched. The CDR3 is 15 amino acids. From germline, CDR1 is SGHVS and CDR2 FNYEAQ. In DNA, the CDR3 is TGTGCCAGCAGCTGGACAGGGGGCTTGGAGGAAAAACTGTTTTTT. Its translation: CASSWTGGLEEKLFF.

This clonotype was found a few times. The rearrangement joins TRBV4-1 to TRBJ2-1; possible D gene TRBD1, 5 bases. The CDR3 loop spans 15 amino acids. CDR1 is MGHRA, CDR2 YSYEKL, per germline. The V end lost 0 bases, the J end lost 2 bases, and 8 bases lay between the germline ends. CDR3 bases: TGCGCCAGCAGCCAAGAACAGGACGCCTACAATGAGCAGTTCTTC. It codes for CASSQEQDAYNEQFF.

V is TRBV7-8 and J is TRBJ2-6; the D gene is possibly TRBD1 (6 bases). The V gene's germline CDR1 is SGHVS and CDR2 FQNEAQ. The CDR3 has 13 residues. V shed 8 bases and J shed 8 bases, with 13 bases lying between them. The CDR3 sequence: CASGYGTPNVLTF. The CDR3 nucleotides read TGTGCCAGCGGGTACGGGACACCCAACGTCCTGACTTTC.

The J gene is TRBJ1-1, the V gene TRBV9; 7 bases agree with TRBD1. Germline CDR1 reads SGDLS; CDR2 reads YYNGEE. With V trimmed by 0 bases and J by 6 bases, 2 bases remained unmatched. The CDR3 is 13 amino acids. The CDR3, as DNA: TGTGCCAGCAGCGTAGGGGGACAGCCTGAAGCTTTCTTT. This sequence encodes CASSVGGQPEAFF.

This clonotype was recorded a few times. The rearrangement uses TRBV5-6 and TRBJ2-5; the D gene could be TRBD1 or TRBD2 (5 bases each). Trimming left V 2 bases short and J 3 bases short, with 11 bases between. Germline loops: CDR1 SGHDT, CDR2 YYEEEE. This CDR3 is built from 14 residues. The DNA for the CDR3 is TGTGCCAGCAGCTTTCGGGGCGTAGAAGAGACCCAGTACTTC. This codes for CASSFRGVEETQYF.

This clonotype came up a few times. The chain couples TRBV4-2 to TRBJ2-1; 7 bases align to TRBD2. CDR1 and CDR2 (germline): LGHNA, YNFKEQ. The V gene end was trimmed by 6 bases and the J gene end by 6 bases; junction bases not matched to a gene: 5. The CDR3 has 13 amino acids. CDR3 DNA: TGTGCCAGCAGGGAAGGGACTATCAATGAGCAGTTCTTC. Its protein is CASREGTINEQFF.

The V call is TRBV6-6, the J call TRBJ1-4, with no clear D. Trimming cost V 5 bases and J 5 bases, with 12 bases left between them. This CDR3 has 14 residues. CDR1 and CDR2 from the germline V gene are MNHNY and SVGAGI (reference sequence). The CDR3 coding sequence is TGTGCCAGCAGTCAGGAAACCTTCAATGAAAAACTGTTTTTT. It codes for CASSQETFNEKLFF.

The chain recombines TRBV5-1 with TRBJ2-2; TRBD1 aligns across 7 bases. Germline CDR1 and CDR2: SGHRS and YFSETQ. The length of the CDR3 is 13 residues. J was trimmed by 6 bases and V by 10 bases; bases with no gene match: 9. CDR3 nucleotides: TGCGCCGACCGGGACAGTGGTTCCGGGGAGCTGTTTTTT. Translating it yields CADRDSGSGELFF.

A few counts support this clonotype. This chain uses TRBV4-1 with TRBJ2-2, with D unresolved. Trimming removed 10 bases at V and 2 bases at J, with 17 bases between. CDR1 and CDR2 (germline): MGHRA, YSYEKL. This CDR3 comprises 15 residues. DNA for the CDR3: TGCGCCACCTCCCCCACGACGGATAACACCGGGGAGCTGTTTTTT. Protein sequence: CATSPTTDNTGELFF.

The chain has TRBV6-6 and TRBJ2-7; no clear D. This CDR3 has 14 amino acids. V shed 0 bases and J shed 5 bases, with 11 bases lying between them. Germline CDR1 and CDR2: MNHNY and SVGAGI (reference sequence). CDR3 loop: CASSYSVLLDEQYV. In DNA, the CDR3 is TGTGCCAGCAGTTACTCAGTGCTTCTGGACGAGCAGTACGTC.

This clonotype showed up many times. The chain is built from TRBV12-3 or TRBV12-4 and TRBJ2-1, with 13 bases matching TRBD2. The CDR3 contains 14 residues. V gave up 5 bases and J gave up 10 bases; unmatched junction bases: 5. The CDR3 loop reads CASSPSTSGGEQFF. The CDR3 DNA reads as TGTGCCAGCAGTCCTTCGACTAGCGGGGGGGAGCAGTTCTTC.